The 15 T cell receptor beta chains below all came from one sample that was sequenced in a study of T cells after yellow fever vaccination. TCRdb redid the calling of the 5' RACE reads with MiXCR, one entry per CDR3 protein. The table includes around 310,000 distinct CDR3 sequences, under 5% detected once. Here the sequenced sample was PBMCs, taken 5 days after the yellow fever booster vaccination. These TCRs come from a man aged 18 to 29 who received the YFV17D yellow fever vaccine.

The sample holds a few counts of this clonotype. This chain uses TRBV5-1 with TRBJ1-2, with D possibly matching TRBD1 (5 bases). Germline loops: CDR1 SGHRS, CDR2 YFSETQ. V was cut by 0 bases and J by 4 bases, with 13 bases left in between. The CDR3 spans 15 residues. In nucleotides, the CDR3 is TGCGCCAGCAGCTTGGCCGGGGCAGGAAGCTATGGCTACACCTTC. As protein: CASSLAGAGSYGYTF. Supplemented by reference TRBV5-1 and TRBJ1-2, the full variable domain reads KAGVTQTPRYLIKTRGQQVTLSCSPISGHRSVSWYQQTPGQGLQFLFEYFSETQRNKGNFPGRFSGRQFSNSRSEMNVSTLELGDSALYLCASSLAGAGSYGYTFGSGTRLTVV.

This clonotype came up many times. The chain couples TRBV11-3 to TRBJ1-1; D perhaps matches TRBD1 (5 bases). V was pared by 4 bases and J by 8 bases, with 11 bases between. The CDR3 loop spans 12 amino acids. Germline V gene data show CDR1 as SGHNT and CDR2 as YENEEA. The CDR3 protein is CASSSDGGEAFF. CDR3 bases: TGTGCCAGCAGCTCCGACGGGGGAGAAGCTTTCTTT.

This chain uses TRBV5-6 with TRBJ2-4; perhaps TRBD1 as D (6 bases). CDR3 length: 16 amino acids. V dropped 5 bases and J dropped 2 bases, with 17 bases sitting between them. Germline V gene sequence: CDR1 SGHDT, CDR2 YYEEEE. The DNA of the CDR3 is TGTGCCAGCAGGCTACAGGGTAGTGTCTCCAAAAACATTCAGTACTTC. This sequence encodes CASRLQGSVSKNIQYF.

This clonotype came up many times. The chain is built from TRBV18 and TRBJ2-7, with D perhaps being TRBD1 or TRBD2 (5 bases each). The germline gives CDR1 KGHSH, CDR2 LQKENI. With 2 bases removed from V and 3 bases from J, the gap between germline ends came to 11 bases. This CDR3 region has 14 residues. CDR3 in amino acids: CASSPDSGGYEQYV. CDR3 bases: TGTGCCAGCTCACCAGATTCTGGGGGCTACGAGCAGTACGTC.

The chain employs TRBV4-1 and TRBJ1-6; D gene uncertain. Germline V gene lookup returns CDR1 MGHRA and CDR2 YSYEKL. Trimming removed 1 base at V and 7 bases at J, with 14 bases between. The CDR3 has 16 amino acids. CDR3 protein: CASSQGEARGNSPLHF. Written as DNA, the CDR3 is TGCGCCAGCAGCCAAGGGGAGGCAAGAGGGAATTCACCCCTCCACTTT.

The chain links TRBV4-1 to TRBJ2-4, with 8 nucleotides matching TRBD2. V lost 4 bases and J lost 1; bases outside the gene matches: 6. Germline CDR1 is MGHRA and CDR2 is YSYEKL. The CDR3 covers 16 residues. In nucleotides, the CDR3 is TGCGCCAGCAGCCCCAAACTAGCGGCCGCCAAAAACATTCAGTACTTC. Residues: CASSPKLAAAKNIQYF.

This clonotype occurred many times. The CDR3 sequence: CASSYRSTGELFF. In DNA, the CDR3 is TGTGCCAGCAGTTACCGAAGCACCGGGGAGCTGTTTTTT. The chain uses TRBV6-5 and TRBJ2-2, with D uncertain. The CDR3 is 13 amino acids. The V end was cut by 2 bases, the J end by 4 bases, with 5 bases between. In germline, CDR1 is MNHEY, CDR2 SVGAGI.

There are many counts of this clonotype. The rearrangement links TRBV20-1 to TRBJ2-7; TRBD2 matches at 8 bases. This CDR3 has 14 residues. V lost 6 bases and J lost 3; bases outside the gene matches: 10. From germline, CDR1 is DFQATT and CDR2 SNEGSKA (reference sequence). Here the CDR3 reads CSAPRGTSVYEQYV. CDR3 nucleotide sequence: TGCAGTGCACCCCGGGGGACTAGTGTCTACGAGCAGTACGTC.

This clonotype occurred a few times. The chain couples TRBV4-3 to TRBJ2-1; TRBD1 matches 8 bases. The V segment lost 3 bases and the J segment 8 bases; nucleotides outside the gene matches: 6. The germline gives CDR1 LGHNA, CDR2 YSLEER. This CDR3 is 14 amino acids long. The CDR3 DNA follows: TGCGCCAGCAGCCAGACCCTACAGGGGGATGAGCAGTTCTTC. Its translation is CASSQTLQGDEQFF.

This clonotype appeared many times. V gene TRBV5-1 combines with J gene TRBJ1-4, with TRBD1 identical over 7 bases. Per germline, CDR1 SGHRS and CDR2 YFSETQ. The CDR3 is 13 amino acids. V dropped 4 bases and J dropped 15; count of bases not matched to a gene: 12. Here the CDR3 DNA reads TGCGCCAGCAGCCTAGGTGGGACAGCCGGGTTGTTTTTT. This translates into CASSLGGTAGLFF.

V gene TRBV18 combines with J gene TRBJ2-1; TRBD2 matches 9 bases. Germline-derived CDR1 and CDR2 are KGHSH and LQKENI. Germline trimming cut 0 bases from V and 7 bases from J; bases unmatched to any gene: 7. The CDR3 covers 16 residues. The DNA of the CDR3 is TGTGCCAGCTCACCACCGACTACTAGCGGGTGGAATGAGCAGTTCTTC. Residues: CASSPPTTSGWNEQFF.

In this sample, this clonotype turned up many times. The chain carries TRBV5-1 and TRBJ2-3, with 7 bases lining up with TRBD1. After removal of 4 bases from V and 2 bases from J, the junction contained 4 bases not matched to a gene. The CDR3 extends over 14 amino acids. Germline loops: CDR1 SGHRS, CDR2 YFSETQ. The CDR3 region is CASSPGQDTDTQYF. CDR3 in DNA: TGCGCCAGCAGCCCTGGACAGGACACAGATACGCAGTATTTT.

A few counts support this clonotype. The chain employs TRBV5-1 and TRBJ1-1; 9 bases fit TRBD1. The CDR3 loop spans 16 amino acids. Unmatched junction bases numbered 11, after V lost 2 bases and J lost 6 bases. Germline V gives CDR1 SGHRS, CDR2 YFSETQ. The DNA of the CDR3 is TGCGCCAGCAGCTTTAGTCCGACAGGGGGAACGTCTGAAGCTTTCTTT. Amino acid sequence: CASSFSPTGGTSEAFF.

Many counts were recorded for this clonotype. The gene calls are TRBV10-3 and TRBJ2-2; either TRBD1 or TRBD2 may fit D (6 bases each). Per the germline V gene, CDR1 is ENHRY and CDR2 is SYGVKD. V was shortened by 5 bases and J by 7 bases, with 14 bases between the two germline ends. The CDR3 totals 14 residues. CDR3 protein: CAISPSGGLGELFF. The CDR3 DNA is TGTGCCATCAGTCCATCCGGGGGCCTCGGGGAGCTGTTTTTT.

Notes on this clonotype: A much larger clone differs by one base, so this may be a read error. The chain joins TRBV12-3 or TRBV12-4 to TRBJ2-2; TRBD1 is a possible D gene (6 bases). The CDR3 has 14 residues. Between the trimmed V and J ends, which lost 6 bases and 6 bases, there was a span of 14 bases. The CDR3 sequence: CASSSDRSSGELFF. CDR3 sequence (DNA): TGTGCCAGCAGCAGCGACAGGAGCTCCGGGGAGCTGTTTTTT.